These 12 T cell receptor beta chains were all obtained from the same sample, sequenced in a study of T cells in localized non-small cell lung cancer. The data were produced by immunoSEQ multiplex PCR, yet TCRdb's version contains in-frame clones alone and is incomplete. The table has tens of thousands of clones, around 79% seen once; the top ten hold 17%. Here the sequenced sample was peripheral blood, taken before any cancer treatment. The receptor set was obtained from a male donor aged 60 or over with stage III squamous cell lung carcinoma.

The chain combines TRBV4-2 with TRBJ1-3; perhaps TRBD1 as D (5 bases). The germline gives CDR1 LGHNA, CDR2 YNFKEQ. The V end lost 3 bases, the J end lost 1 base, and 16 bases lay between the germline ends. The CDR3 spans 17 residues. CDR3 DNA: TGTGCCAGCAGCCACACGCCGGGACGGAGTTCTGGAAACACCATATATTTT. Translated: CASSHTPGRSSGNTIYF.

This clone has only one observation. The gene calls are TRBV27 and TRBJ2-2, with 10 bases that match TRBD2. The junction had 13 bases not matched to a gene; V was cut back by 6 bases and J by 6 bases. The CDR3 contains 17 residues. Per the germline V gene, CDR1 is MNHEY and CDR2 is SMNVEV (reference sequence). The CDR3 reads CASSPPTGTSAAGELFF. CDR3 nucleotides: TGTGCCAGCAGCCCCCCAACCGGGACTAGCGCTGCCGGGGAGCTGTTTTTT.

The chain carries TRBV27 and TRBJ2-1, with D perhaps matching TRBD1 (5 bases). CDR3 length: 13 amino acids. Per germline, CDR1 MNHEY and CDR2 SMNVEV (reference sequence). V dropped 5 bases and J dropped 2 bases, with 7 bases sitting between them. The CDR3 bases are TGTGCCAGCAGTACGGACACCTACAATGAGCAGTTCTTC. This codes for CASSTDTYNEQFF.

DNA for the CDR3: TGTGCCAGCAGCTTAGGGGGCGACTATGGCTACACCTTC. Translating gives CASSLGGDYGYTF. The rearrangement uses TRBV11-2 and TRBJ1-2; the D gene is possibly TRBD1 (5 bases). CDR3 length equals 13 residues. The V and J ends lost 1 base and 3 bases respectively, with 6 bases between them. Germline V gene data show CDR1 as SGHAT and CDR2 as FQNNGV.

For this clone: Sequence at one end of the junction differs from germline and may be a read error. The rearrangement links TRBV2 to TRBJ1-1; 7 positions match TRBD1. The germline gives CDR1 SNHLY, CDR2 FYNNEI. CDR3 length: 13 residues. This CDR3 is CASIETGALEAFF. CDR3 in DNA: TGTGCCAGCATTGAAACAGGGGCCCTTGAAGCTTTCTTT.

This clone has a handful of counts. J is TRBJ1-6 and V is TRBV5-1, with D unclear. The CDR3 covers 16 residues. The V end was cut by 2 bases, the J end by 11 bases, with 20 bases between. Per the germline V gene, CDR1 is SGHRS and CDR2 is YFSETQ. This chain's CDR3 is CASSLQTIGSLAPLHF. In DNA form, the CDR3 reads TGCGCCAGCAGCTTACAGACTATCGGCAGCCTGGCACCCCTCCACTTT.

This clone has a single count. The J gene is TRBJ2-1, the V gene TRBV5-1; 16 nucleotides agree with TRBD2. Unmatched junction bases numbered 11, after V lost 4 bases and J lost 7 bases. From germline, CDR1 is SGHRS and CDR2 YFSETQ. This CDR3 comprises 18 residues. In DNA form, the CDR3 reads TGCGCCAGCAGCCCTCTCTCGGGACTAGCGGGGGGGGCTAATGAGCAGTTCTTC. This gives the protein CASSPLSGLAGGANEQFF.

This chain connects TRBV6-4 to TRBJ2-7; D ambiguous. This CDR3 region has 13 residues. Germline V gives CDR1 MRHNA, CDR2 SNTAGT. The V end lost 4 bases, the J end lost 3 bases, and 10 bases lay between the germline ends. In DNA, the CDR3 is TGTGCCAGCAGTGTTGAGACGGGCTACGAGCAGTACTTC. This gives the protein CASSVETGYEQYF.

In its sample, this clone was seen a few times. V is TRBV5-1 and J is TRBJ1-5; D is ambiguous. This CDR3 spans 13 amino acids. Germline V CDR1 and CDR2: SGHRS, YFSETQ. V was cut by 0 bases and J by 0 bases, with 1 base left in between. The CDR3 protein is CASSLDSNQPQHF. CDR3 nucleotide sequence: TGCGCCAGCAGCTTGGATAGCAATCAGCCCCAGCATTTT.

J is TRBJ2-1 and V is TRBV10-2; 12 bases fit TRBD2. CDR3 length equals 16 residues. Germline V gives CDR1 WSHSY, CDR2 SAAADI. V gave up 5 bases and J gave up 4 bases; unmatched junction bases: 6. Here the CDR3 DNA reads TGCGCCAGCAGTCGACTAGCGGGAGCCCCATACAATGAGCAGTTCTTC. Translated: CASSRLAGAPYNEQFF.

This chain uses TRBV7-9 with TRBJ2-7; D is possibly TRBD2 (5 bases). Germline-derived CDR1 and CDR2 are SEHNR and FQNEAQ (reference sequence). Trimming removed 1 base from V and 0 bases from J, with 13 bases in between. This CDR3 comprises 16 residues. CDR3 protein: CASSLGAGYSSYEQYF. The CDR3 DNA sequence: TGTGCCAGCAGCTTAGGTGCGGGTTATAGCTCCTACGAGCAGTACTTC.

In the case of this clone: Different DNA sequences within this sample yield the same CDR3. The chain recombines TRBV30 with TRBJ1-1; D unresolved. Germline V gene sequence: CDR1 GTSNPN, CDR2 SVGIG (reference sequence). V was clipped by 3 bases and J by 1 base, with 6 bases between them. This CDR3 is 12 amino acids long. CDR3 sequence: CAWSPGNTEAFF. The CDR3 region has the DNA TGTGCCTGGAGCCCGGGGAACACTGAAGCTTTCTTT.